These T cell receptor beta chains were read from a single sample in a study of immune characterization of retroperitoneal liposarcoma. MiXCR, run by TCRdb on the PCR reads, gives a single entry per CDR3 protein. Of fewer than 11,000 distinct CDR3 sequences listed, 27% are singletons. The sample taken for sequencing was tumor tissue. Source of these receptors: a female donor with retroperitoneal liposarcoma. The CDR3 runs from the conserved cysteine through the conserved F or W. D genes are given only for firm matches. Clone size is given for some rows only: seen once, a few or many times, or a class if the clone is expanded.

clone_size	v_call	j_call	d_call	cdr3_aa	cdr3_nt
many	TRBV7-8	TRBJ2-3	TRBD2	CASSRLAFQDTQYF	TGTGCCAGCAGCCGACTAGCTTTCCAAGATACGCAGTATTTT
many	TRBV6-1	TRBJ1-5	-	CASSVRGLDQPQHF	TGTGCCAGCAGTGTCCGGGGGTTGGATCAGCCCCAGCATTTT
few	TRBV10-1	TRBJ2-1	-	CASSESVPLGYNEQFF	TGCGCCAGCAGTGAGTCAGTACCCCTCGGCTACAATGAGCAGTTCTTC
-	TRBV4-2	TRBJ2-1	TRBD2	CASSQGAAGGEETQFF	TGTGCCAGCAGCCAAGGAGCAGCGGGAGGGGAAGAGACCCAGTTCTTC
-	TRBV6-4	TRBJ2-1	TRBD1	CASSVQGAWQNEQFF	TGTGCCAGCAGTGTGCAGGGGGCATGGCAAAATGAGCAGTTCTTC
-	TRBV6-4	TRBJ2-3	TRBD2	CASSDSGTSGTDTQYF	TGTGCCAGCAGTGACTCCGGGACTAGCGGCACAGATACGCAGTATTTT
once	TRBV6-1	TRBJ1-2	-	CASSQRAGLSDYGYTF	TGTGCCAGCAGTCAACGGGCAGGGCTGAGCGACTATGGCTACACCTTC
many	TRBV6-1	TRBJ1-6	TRBD1	CAIVDRLNSPLHF	TGTGCCATCGTGGACAGGCTTAATTCACCCCTCCACTTT
-	TRBV4-1	TRBJ2-1	-	CASSQGGGSSYEQFF	TGCGCCAGCAGCCAAGGTGGTGGGAGCTCCTACGAGCAGTTCTTC
medium-sized	TRBV12-3/TRBV12-4	TRBJ2-7	TRBD1	CATTFGTGVSYEQYF	TGTGCCACCACCTTTGGGACAGGGGTATCTTATGAGCAGTACTTC
-	TRBV7-2	TRBJ2-1	-	CASSLMRDISYNEQFF	TGTGCCAGCAGCTTAATGCGCGACATCTCCTACAATGAGCAGTTCTTC
medium-sized	TRBV11-3	TRBJ2-1	-	CASSLDLVADPQDEQFF	TGTGCCAGCAGCTTAGATCTTGTGGCCGACCCGCAGGACGAGCAGTTCTTC
medium-sized	TRBV12-3/TRBV12-4	TRBJ1-6	-	CASSLALQGISPLHF	TGTGCCAGCAGTTTAGCGCTCCAGGGGATCTCACCCCTCCACTTT
many	TRBV6-1	TRBJ2-7	TRBD2	CASSSTSGATYEQYF	TGTGCCAGCAGTTCAACTAGCGGGGCGACCTACGAGCAGTACTTC
-	TRBV4-1	TRBJ2-3	-	CASSPLGMSTDTQYF	TGCGCCAGCAGCCCTCTCGGGATGTCTACAGATACGCAGTATTTT
medium-sized	TRBV7-2	TRBJ2-2	-	CASSVGTGELFF	TGTGCCAGCTCAGTGGGCACCGGGGAGCTGTTTTTT
many	TRBV6-1	TRBJ2-3	TRBD2	CASSGTSGGADTQYF	TGTGCCAGCAGTGGGACTAGCGGGGGGGCAGATACGCAGTATTTT
few	TRBV11-2	TRBJ2-3	-	CASSLGLARSTDTQYF	TGTGCCAGCAGCTTAGGCTTAGCGAGAAGCACAGATACGCAGTATTTT
many	TRBV7-6	TRBJ2-1	-	CASSLTSGNTGNEQFF	TGTGCCAGCAGCTTGACCTCTGGGAATACGGGGAATGAGCAGTTCTTC
-	TRBV6-5	TRBJ1-1	-	CASSLRAGGNTEAFF	TGTGCCAGCAGCCTCAGGGCAGGAGGGAACACTGAAGCTTTCTTT
few	TRBV11-2	TRBJ2-1	TRBD1	CATGQGVRNEQFF	TGTGCAACCGGGCAGGGGGTGAGGAATGAGCAGTTCTTC
medium-sized	TRBV6-1	TRBJ2-2	TRBD1	CASVTGTGYTGELFF	TGTGCCAGCGTAACCGGGACAGGTTACACCGGGGAGCTGTTTTTT
many	TRBV28	TRBJ1-1	-	CASSNLKQGNTEAFF	TGTGCCAGCAGCAATCTAAAACAGGGGAACACTGAAGCTTTCTTT
-	TRBV25-1	TRBJ2-7	-	CASTGEGPRQYF	TGTGCCAGCACGGGCGAGGGTCCTAGGCAGTACTTC